This TCR beta chain was sequenced in a study of CD8 T cells in Susac syndrome. RNA totalling about 0.5 to 1 ug underwent reverse transcription with random hexamers. A multiplex approach, immunoSEQ multiplex PCR, amplified TCR beta CDR3 across 54 Vbeta and 13 Jbeta. MiXCR, applied by TCRdb to the immunoSEQ multiplex PCR reads, yields one record per CDR3 protein. Counted here are approximately 200,000 distinct CDR3 sequences, approximately 94% occurring once; the ten biggest clones make up about 0.093%. Germline values: CDR1 GTSNPN, CDR2 SVGIG (reference sequence). Trimming left V 2 bases short and J 9 bases short, with 31 bases between. The CDR3 is 18 amino acids. The multiple sclerosis control group was made up of treatment-naive patients with stable or active relapsing-remitting disease.

What was sequenced was CD4+ T cells from PBMCs. The clonotype comes from a human donor with multiple sclerosis. The rearrangement joins TRBV30 to TRBJ2-5; either TRBD1 or TRBD2 may supply D (5 bases each). The CDR3 DNA sequence: TGTGCCTGGAGTTCAACTGAGTTTGGAGGACTGGGGACCGGGGCCCAGTACTTC. Its translation is CAWSSTEFGGLGTGAQYF.